This T cell receptor (beta chain) was recorded in a study of cytomegalovirus exposure and HLA in healthy donors. Study context: Unique TCRs from HLA-typed donors, about 78 million of them, were held in an early data release.

V lost 8 bases, J lost 6 bases, and 5 bases stayed unmatched. The CDR3 loop spans 14 amino acids. Germline V gene sequence: CDR1 SNHLY, CDR2 FYNNEI. Notes on the study in general: The later analysis indicated that the majority of CMV-associated TCR beta chains appeared HLA-restricted. Rare TCR sequences predominated, though certain public TCRs were found in many donors. When the data were analyzed later, several of the most significant clusters appeared to be linked to common viral pathogens.

The PCR made use of 60 Vbeta and 13 Jbeta primers. The assay was immunoSEQ multiplex PCR, and TCRdb's table has in-frame clones only and misses some. The table shows about 270,000 clones, with roughly two thirds occurring only once. A note on this clone: Antigen unknown.

What was sequenced was PBMCs. The chain links TRBV2 to TRBJ1-5, with 12 bases that match TRBD1. This TCR came from a female donor in good health and CMV-seronegative. CDR3: CASRDRGPGQPQHF. In DNA form, the CDR3 reads TGTGCCAGCCGGGACAGGGGGCCTGGTCAGCCCCAGCATTTT. Full variable domain (rest looked up from reference TRBV2 and TRBJ1-5): EPEVTQTPSHQVTQMGQEVILRCVPISNHLYFYWYRQILGQKVEFLVSFYNNEISEKSEIFDDQFSVERPDGSNFTLKIRSTKLEDSAMYFCASRDRGPGQPQHFGDGTRLSIL.